Below, 15 T cell receptor beta chains from the same sample are listed, as sequenced in a study of blood T cell repertoires in COVID-19. Measured with immunoSEQ multiplex PCR; TCRdb has only the in-frame clones, and not every one. The sample lists 400,000 or so clones; 75% to 90% were seen once. The sequenced sample consisted of PBMCs or T cells enriched from blood (not recorded which). These receptors were collected from a man aged 25 to 40 who had recovered from COVID-19.

Notes on this clone: Additional DNA sequences in this sample encode the identical CDR3. The chain combines TRBV27 with TRBJ1-2; 8 bases align to TRBD1. V lost 2 bases and J lost 4; bases outside the gene matches: 0. Germline V gene lookup returns CDR1 MNHEY and CDR2 SMNVEV (reference sequence). This CDR3 is built from 13 residues. This chain's CDR3 is CASSLTGGYGYTF. DNA of the CDR3: TGTGCCAGCAGTTTAACAGGGGGCTATGGCTACACCTTC.

This sequence joins TRBV6-5 and TRBJ1-4, with D perhaps TRBD1 (5 bases). Germline CDR1 MNHEY, CDR2 SVGAGI. The ends were cut back, 6 bases at V and 7 bases at J, with 9 bases in the middle. This CDR3 spans 12 amino acids. CDR3 DNA sequence: TGTGCCAGCAGGGGGCTTCTTGAAAAACTGTTTTTT. This translates into CASRGLLEKLFF.

The chain is built from TRBV4-1 and TRBJ1-2; D ambiguous. In germline, CDR1 is MGHRA, CDR2 YSYEKL. The CDR3 sequence is 16 residues long. V lost 0 bases, J lost 3 bases, and 14 bases lay in between. The CDR3 bases are TGCGCCAGCAGCCAAGATTGGGCTCTGGCTGACTATGGCTACACCTTC. This sequence encodes CASSQDWALADYGYTF.

The chain carries TRBV2 and TRBJ2-3, with D perhaps TRBD2 (6 bases). Per germline, CDR1 SNHLY and CDR2 FYNNEI. This CDR3 contains 15 residues. V was clipped by 7 bases and J by 5 bases, with 19 bases between them. The CDR3 DNA is TGTGCCAGCACCTCAAGGAGGCGGGATGGAGATACGCAGTATTTT. Its protein is CASTSRRRDGDTQYF.

V gene TRBV7-9 combines with J gene TRBJ2-1; 8 nucleotides line up with TRBD2. The CDR3 has 17 amino acids. The germline V gene encodes CDR1 SEHNR and CDR2 FQNEAQ (reference sequence). V trimming: 4 bases; J trimming: 1 base; junction bases outside the gene matches: 9. The CDR3 region is CASSSAGRAFSYNEQFF. The CDR3 DNA sequence: TGTGCCAGCAGCTCCGCCGGGAGGGCCTTTTCCTACAATGAGCAGTTCTTC.

The chain recombines TRBV27 with TRBJ2-7, with 8 bases identical to TRBD2. The CDR3 consists of 14 residues. The V gene end was trimmed by 5 bases and the J gene end by 7 bases; junction bases not matched to a gene: 10. Germline V lookup: CDR1 MNHEY, CDR2 SMNVEV (reference sequence). The CDR3 spells CASSLNGGVGEQYF. In DNA form, the CDR3 reads TGTGCCAGCAGTCTAAACGGGGGGGTAGGAGAGCAGTACTTC.

This chain uses TRBV13 with TRBJ2-3; D gene ambiguous. CDR3 length: 12 amino acids. The germline CDR1 and CDR2 sequences are PRHDT and FYEKMQ (reference sequence). Trimming took 5 bases from V and 3 from J, leaving 6 bases between them. CDR3 sequence: CASSPRTDTQYF. Here the CDR3 DNA reads TGTGCCAGCAGCCCCCGGACAGATACGCAGTATTTT.

CDR3 sequence: CASSHTTGGNPGELFF. The CDR3, as DNA: TGCGCCAGCAGCCACACGACAGGGGGCAACCCCGGGGAGCTGTTTTTT. The gene calls are TRBV4-1 and TRBJ2-2, with 10 bases matching TRBD1. This CDR3 has 16 amino acids. J gave up 6 bases and V 3 bases, and 7 bases lay outside the gene matches. Germline-derived CDR1 and CDR2 are MGHRA and YSYEKL.

This chain joins TRBV12-3 or TRBV12-4 and TRBJ2-7; D might be TRBD1 (5 bases). This CDR3 is 11 amino acids long. Trimming cost V 6 bases and J 6 bases, with 9 bases left between them. CDR3 residues: CASSGHFEQYF. The DNA of the CDR3 is TGTGCCAGCAGCGGACATTTCGAGCAGTACTTC.

The chain joins TRBV27 to TRBJ1-4; the match to TRBD1 covers 8 bases. V lost 6 bases to trimming and J lost 5 bases; unmatched junction nucleotides: 8. The CDR3 extends over 15 amino acids. Per germline, CDR1 MNHEY and CDR2 SMNVEV (reference sequence). The CDR3 DNA sequence: TGTGCCAGCAGGCCTCTGACAGGGGCAAATGAAAAACTGTTTTTT. Translation: CASRPLTGANEKLFF.

This clone was counted a single time. The rearrangement joins TRBV11-2 to TRBJ2-6; D possibly corresponds to TRBD2 (6 bases). V lost 6 bases and J lost 2, with 14 bases in between. CDR1 and CDR2 (germline): SGHAT, FQNNGV. The CDR3 runs to 16 residues. The CDR3 sequence: CASRKLGGAGANVLTF. CDR3 DNA: TGTGCCAGCAGAAAGCTGGGGGGAGCTGGGGCCAACGTCCTGACTTTC. The whole variable domain, filled in from reference TRBV11-2 and TRBJ2-6, reads EAGVAQSPRYKIIEKRQSVAFWCNPISGHATLYWYQQILGQGPKLLIQFQNNGVVDDSQLPKDRFSAERLKGVDSTLKIQPAKLEDSAVYLCASRKLGGAGANVLTFGAGSRLTVL.

This sequence joins TRBV29-1 and TRBJ2-7; D unresolved. In germline, CDR1 is SQVTM, CDR2 ANQGSEA. V was clipped by 3 bases and J by 2 bases, with 5 bases between them. This CDR3 contains 11 residues. For the CDR3, the DNA is TGCAGCGTTGACACTGCCTACGAGCAGTACTTC. It is translated as CSVDTAYEQYF.

DNA for the CDR3: TGTGCCAGCAGCCCGAACTCCCGGCTGGGGGACTACTATGGCTACACCTTC. This gives the protein CASSPNSRLGDYYGYTF. The chain joins TRBV11-2 to TRBJ1-2; possibly TRBD1 for D (5 bases). The CDR3 loop spans 17 amino acids. The germline gives CDR1 SGHAT, CDR2 FQNNGV. V lost 5 bases and J lost 3, with 22 bases in between.

This rearrangement joins TRBV10-3 to TRBJ1-2; TRBD1 aligns across 10 bases. This CDR3 is built from 14 residues. With 2 bases clipped from V and 7 bases from J, the junction kept 4 bases outside the gene matches. CDR1 and CDR2 from the germline V gene are ENHRY and SYGVKD. The CDR3 DNA follows: TGTGCCATCAGTGAGACGAGGACAGGGGGTGGCTACACCTTC. Protein product: CAISETRTGGGYTF.

On this clone: The identical CDR3 is also encoded by other nucleotide sequences in the sample. The genes are TRBV9 and TRBJ2-5; D call uncertain. The V gene's germline CDR1 is SGDLS and CDR2 YYNGEE. This CDR3 has 13 residues. V dropped 0 bases and J dropped 4 bases, with 7 bases sitting between them. The CDR3 nucleotides are TGTGCCAGCAGCGTAGGGCTAGGAGAGACCCAGTACTTC. Translating it yields CASSVGLGETQYF.